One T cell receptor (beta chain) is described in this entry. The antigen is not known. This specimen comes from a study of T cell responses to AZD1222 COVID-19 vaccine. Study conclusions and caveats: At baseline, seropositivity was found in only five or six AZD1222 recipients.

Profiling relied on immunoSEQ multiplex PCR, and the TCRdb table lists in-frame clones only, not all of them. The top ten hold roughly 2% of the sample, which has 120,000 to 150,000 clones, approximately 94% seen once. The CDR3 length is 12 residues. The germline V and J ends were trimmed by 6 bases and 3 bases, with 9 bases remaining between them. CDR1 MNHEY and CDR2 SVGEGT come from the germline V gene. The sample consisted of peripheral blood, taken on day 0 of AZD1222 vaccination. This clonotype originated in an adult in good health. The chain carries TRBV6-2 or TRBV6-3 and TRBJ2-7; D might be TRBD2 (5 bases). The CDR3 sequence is CASSLGSYEQYF. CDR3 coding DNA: TGTGCCAGCAGCCTGGGGAGCTACGAGCAGTACTTC.